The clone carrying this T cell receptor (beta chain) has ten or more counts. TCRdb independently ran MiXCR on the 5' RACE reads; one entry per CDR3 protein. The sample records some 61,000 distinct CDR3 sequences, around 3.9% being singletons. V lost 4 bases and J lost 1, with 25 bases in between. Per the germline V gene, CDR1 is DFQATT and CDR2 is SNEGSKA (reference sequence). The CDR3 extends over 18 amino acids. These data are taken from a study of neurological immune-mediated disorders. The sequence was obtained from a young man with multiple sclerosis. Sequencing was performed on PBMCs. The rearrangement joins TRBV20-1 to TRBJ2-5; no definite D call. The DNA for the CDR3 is TGCAGTGCTATCCGGCAGGATTATACAAACGGTCCCCAAGAGACCCAGTACTTC. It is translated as CSAIRQDYTNGPQETQYF.